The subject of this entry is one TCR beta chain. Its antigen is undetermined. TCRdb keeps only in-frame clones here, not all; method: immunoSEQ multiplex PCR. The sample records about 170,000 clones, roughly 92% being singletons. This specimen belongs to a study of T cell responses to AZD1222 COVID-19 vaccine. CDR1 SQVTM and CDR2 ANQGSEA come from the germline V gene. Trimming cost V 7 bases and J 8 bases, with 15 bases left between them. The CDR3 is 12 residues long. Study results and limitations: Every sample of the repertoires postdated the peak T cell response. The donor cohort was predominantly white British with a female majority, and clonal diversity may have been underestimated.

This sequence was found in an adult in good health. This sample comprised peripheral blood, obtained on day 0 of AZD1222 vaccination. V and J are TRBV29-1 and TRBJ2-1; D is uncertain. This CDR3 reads CSGVRSEDEQFF. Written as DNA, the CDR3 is TGCAGCGGGGTGAGGAGCGAGGATGAGCAGTTCTTC.